This T cell receptor beta chain was captured by sequencing in a study of control samples from healthy donors and cancer patients (TCRdb year 2020). CDR3 length: 17 amino acids, cysteine to phenylalanine. CDR3 DNA is the only sequence kept; it has 51 bases, read in frame from the first base. Sequences LGHNA (CDR1) and YSLEER (CDR2) are obtained from the germline V gene. Trimming costs V 0 bases and J 4 bases, and their ends lie 17 bases apart. About this clone: Its antigen target is currently unknown. Base qualities are not recorded, but no much larger clone differs from it by a single base.

Library preparation employed the immunoSEQ multiplex PCR assay. TCRdb stores this immuneACCESS table with in-frame sequences only. Part of the clones is absent; in the studies checked, under half of the shortfall reflects unresolved V genes, and no reason is known for the rest. This sample is represented by about 180,000 clones; more than 80% of them were singletons. About 1.4% of the sample is taken by the ten largest. The source material was blood. The chain is assembled from TRBV4-3 and TRBJ2-3, and perhaps TRBD2 as D gene, on 7 matching bases. The clonotype was recovered from a man between 25 and 39 years old in good health. The nucleotide sequence reads TGCGCCAGCAGCCAAGATCTGGGGGGGGGCAGGTCAGATACGCAGTATTTT. Translated, it reads CASSQDLGGGRSDTQYF.